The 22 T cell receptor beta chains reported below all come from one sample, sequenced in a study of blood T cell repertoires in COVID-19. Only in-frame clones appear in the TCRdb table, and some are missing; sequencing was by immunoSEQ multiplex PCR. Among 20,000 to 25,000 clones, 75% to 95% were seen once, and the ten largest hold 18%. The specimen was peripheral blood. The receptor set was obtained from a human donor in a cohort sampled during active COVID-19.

Written as DNA, the CDR3 is TGTGCCAGCGTAGGGACAGCCAGCAATCAGCCCCAGCATTTT. This sequence encodes CASVGTASNQPQHF. V and J are TRBV2 and TRBJ1-5; TRBD1 agrees at 7 bases. V gave up 8 bases and J gave up 1 base; unmatched junction bases: 5. CDR3 size: 14 residues. The germline CDR1 and CDR2 sequences are SNHLY and FYNNEI.

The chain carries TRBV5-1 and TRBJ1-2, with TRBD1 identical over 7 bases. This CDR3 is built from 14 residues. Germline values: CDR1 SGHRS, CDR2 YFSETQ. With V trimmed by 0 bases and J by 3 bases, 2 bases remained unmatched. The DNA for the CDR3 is TGCGCCAGCAGCTTGGTCCAGGGGGACTATGGCTACACCTTC. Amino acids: CASSLVQGDYGYTF.

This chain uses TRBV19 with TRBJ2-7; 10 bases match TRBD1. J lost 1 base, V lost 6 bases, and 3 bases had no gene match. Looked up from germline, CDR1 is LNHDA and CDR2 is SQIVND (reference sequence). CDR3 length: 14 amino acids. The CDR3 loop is CASSRDRGSYEQYF. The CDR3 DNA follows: TGTGCCAGTAGCCGGGACAGGGGATCCTACGAGCAGTACTTC. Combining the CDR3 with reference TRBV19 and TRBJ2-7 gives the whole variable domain DGGITQSPKYLFRKEGQNVTLSCEQNLNHDAMYWYRQDPGQGLRLIYYSQIVNDFQKGDIAEGYSVSREKKESFPLTVTSAQKNPTAFYLCASSRDRGSYEQYFGPGTRLTVT.

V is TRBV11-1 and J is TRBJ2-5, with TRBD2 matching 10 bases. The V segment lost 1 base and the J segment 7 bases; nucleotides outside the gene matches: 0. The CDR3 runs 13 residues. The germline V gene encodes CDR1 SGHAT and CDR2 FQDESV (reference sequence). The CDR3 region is CASSLGLAGTQYF. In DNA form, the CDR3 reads TGTGCCAGCAGCTTAGGACTAGCGGGGACCCAGTACTTC.

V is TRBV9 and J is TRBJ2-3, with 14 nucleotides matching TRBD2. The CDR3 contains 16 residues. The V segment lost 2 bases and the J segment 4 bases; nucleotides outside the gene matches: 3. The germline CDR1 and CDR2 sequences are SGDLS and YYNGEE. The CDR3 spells CASSVGTSGGSDTQYF. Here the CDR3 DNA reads TGTGCCAGCAGCGTCGGGACTAGCGGGGGCTCAGATACGCAGTATTTT. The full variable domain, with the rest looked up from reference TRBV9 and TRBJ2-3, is DSGVTQTPKHLITATGQRVTLRCSPRSGDLSVYWYQQSLDQGLQFLIQYYNGEERAKGNILERFSAQQFPDLHSELNLSSLELGDSALYFCASSVGTSGGSDTQYFGPGTRLTVL.

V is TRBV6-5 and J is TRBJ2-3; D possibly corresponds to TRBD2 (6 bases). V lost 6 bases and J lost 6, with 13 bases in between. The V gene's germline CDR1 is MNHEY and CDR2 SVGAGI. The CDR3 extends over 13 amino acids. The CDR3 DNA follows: TGTGCCAGCAGGGCGACCGCGGGGGATACGCAGTATTTT. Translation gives CASRATAGDTQYF.

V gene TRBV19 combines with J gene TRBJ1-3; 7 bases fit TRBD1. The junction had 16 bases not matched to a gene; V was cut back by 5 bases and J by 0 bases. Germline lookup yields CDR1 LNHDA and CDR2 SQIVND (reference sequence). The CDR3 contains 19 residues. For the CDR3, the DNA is TGTGCCAGTAGTCCCCCCCCAAGGACAGGCGTCAGCTCTGGAAACACCATATATTTT. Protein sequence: CASSPPPRTGVSSGNTIYF.

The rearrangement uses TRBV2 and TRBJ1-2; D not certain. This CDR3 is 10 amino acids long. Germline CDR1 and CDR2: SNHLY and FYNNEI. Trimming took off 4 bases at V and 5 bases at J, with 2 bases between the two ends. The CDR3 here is CASSAYGYTF. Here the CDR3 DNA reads TGTGCCAGCAGTGCGTATGGCTACACCTTC.

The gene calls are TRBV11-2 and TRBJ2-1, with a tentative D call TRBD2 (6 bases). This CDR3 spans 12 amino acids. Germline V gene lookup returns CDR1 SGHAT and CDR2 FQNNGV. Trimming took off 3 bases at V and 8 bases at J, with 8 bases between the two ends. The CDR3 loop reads CASSFGGYEQFF. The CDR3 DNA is TGTGCCAGCAGCTTCGGGGGTTATGAGCAGTTCTTC.

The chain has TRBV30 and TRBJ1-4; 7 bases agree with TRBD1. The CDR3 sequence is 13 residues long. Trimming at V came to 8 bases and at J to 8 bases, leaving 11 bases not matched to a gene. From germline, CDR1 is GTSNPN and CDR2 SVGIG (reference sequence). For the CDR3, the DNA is TGTGCCGCAATGAGGGGGCGCTTGGAAAAACTGTTTTTT. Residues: CAAMRGRLEKLFF.

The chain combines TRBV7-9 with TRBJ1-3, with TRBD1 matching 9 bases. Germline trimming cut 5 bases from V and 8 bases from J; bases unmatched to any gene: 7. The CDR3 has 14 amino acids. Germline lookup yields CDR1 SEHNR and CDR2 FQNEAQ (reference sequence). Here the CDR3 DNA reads TGTGCCAGCAGCACTCGGACAGGGGCGGACACCATATATTTT. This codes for CASSTRTGADTIYF.

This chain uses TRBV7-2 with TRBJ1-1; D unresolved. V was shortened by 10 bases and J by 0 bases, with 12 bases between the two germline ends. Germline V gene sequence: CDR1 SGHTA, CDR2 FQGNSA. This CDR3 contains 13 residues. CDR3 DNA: TGTGCCAACCCCGGGAGGGTGAACACTGAAGCTTTCTTT. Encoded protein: CANPGRVNTEAFF. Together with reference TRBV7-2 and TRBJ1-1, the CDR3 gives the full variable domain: GAGVSQSPSNKVTEKGKDVELRCDPISGHTALYWYRQSLGQGLEFLIYFQGNSAPDKSGLPSDRFSAERTGGSVSTLTIQRTQQEDSAVYLCANPGRVNTEAFFGQGTRLTVV.

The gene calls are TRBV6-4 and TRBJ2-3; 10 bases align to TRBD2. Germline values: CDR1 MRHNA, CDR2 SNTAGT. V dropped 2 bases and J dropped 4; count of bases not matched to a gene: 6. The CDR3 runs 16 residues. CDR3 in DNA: TGTGCCAGCAGTGACGAGCCAGCGGGGGGGCCAGATACGCAGTATTTT. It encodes CASSDEPAGGPDTQYF.

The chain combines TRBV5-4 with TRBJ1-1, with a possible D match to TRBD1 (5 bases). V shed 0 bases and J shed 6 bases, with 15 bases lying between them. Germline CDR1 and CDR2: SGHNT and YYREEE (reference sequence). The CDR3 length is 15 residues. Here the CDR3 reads CASSLVAGSGAEAFF. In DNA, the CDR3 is TGTGCCAGCAGCTTGGTGGCAGGGTCAGGAGCTGAAGCTTTCTTT.

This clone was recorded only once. The CDR3 here is CASSRTPGQGSIGEKLFF. In DNA form, the CDR3 reads TGCGCCAGCAGTAGAACCCCGGGACAGGGATCTATCGGGGAAAAACTGTTTTTT. The chain is built from TRBV5-1 and TRBJ1-4, with TRBD1 matching 9 bases. V lost 5 bases to trimming and J lost 8 bases; unmatched junction nucleotides: 19. The CDR3 covers 18 residues. Germline V gene sequence: CDR1 SGHRS, CDR2 YFSETQ. Supplemented by reference TRBV5-1 and TRBJ1-4, the full variable domain reads KAGVTQTPRYLIKTRGQQVTLSCSPISGHRSVSWYQQTPGQGLQFLFEYFSETQRNKGNFPGRFSGRQFSNSRSEMNVSTLELGDSALYLCASSRTPGQGSIGEKLFFGSGTQLSVL.

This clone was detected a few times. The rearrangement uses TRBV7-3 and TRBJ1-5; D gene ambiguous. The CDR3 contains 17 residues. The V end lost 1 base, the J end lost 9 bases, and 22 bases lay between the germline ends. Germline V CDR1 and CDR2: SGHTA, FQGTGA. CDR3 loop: CASSLSGLGLTGWPQHF. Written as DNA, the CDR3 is TGTGCCAGCAGCTTAAGTGGCTTAGGTCTTACGGGGTGGCCCCAGCATTTT.

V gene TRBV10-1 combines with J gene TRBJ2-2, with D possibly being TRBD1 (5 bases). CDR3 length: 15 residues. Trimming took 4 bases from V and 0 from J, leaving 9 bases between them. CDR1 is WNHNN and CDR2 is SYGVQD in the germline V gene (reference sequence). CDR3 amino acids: CASSGRQPNTGELFF. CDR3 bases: TGCGCCAGCAGTGGTCGACAGCCGAACACCGGGGAGCTGTTTTTT.

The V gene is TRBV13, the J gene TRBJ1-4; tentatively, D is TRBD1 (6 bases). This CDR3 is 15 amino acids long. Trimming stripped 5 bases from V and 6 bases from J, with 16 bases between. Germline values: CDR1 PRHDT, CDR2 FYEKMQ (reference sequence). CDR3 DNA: TGTGCCAGCAGCCCTCTGGGGGGGGCAGATGAAAAACTGTTTTTT. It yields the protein CASSPLGGADEKLFF.

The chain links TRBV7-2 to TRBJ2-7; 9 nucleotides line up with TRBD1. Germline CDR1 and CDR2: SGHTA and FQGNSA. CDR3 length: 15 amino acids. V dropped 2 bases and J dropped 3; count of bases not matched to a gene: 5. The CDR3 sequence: CASSLKGQGHYEQYF. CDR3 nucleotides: TGTGCCAGCAGCTTAAAGGGACAGGGACACTACGAGCAGTACTTC. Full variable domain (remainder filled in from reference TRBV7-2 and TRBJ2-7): GAGVSQSPSNKVTEKGKDVELRCDPISGHTALYWYRQSLGQGLEFLIYFQGNSAPDKSGLPSDRFSAERTGGSVSTLTIQRTQQEDSAVYLCASSLKGQGHYEQYFGPGTRLTVT.

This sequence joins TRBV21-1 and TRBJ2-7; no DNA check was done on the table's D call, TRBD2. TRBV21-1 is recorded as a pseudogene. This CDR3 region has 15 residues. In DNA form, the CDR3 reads TGTGCCAGCAGCAAAGAGACTAGCGGGTCGTACGAGCAGTACTTC. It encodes CASSKETSGSYEQYF.

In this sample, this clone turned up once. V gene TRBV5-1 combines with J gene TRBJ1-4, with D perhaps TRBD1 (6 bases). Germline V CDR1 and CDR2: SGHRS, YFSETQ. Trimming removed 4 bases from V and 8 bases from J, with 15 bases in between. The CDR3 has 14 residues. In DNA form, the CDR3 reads TGCGCCAGCAGCCAAACCGGGACAACCGAAAAACTGTTTTTT. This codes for CASSQTGTTEKLFF. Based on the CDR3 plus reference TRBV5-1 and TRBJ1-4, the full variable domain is KAGVTQTPRYLIKTRGQQVTLSCSPISGHRSVSWYQQTPGQGLQFLFEYFSETQRNKGNFPGRFSGRQFSNSRSEMNVSTLELGDSALYLCASSQTGTTEKLFFGSGTQLSVL.

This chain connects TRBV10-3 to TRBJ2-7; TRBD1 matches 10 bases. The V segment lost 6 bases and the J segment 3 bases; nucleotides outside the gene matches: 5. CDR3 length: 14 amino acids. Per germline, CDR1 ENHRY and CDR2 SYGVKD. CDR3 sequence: CAIRTGTGVYEQYF. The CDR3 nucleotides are TGTGCCATCAGGACCGGGACAGGGGTCTACGAGCAGTACTTC.